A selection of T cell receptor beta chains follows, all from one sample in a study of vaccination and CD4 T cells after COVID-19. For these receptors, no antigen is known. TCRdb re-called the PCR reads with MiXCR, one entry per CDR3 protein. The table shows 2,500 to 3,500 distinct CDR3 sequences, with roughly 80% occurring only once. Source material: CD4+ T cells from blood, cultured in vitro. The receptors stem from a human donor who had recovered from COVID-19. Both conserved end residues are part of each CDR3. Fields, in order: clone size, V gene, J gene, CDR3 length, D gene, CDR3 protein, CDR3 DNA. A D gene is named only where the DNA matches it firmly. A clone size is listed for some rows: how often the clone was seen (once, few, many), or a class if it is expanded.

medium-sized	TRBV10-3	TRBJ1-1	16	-	CAIKNGGSSGNTEAFF	TGTGCCATCAAGAATGGGGGATCGTCTGGGAACACTGAAGCTTTCTTT
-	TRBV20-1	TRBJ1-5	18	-	CSASFVPEEGLGNQPQHF	TGCAGTGCTAGTTTTGTGCCTGAGGAGGGGTTGGGCAATCAGCCCCAGCATTTT
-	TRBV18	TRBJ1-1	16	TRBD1	CASSAGTGVLNTEAFF	TGTGCCAGCTCAGCGGGAACAGGGGTCCTGAACACTGAAGCTTTCTTT
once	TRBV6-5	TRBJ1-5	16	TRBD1	CASSSLGQGGYQPQHF	TGTGCCAGCAGTTCCCTAGGACAGGGGGGTTATCAGCCCCAGCATTTT
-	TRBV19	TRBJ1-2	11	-	CASSLNYGYTF	TGTGCCAGTAGTCTTAACTATGGCTACACCTTC
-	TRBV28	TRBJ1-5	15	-	CVSGGEGYSNQPQHF	TGTGTCAGTGGAGGGGAGGGATATAGCAATCAGCCCCAGCATTTT
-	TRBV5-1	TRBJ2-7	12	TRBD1	CASSSDRVGQYF	TGCGCCAGCAGCTCGGACAGGGTCGGGCAGTACTTC
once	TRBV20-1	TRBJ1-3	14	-	CSASRPETGNTIYF	TGCAGTGCTAGTCGGCCAGAAACTGGAAACACCATATATTTT
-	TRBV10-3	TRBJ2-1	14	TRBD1	CAINNRGPRYEQFF	TGTGCCATCAATAACAGGGGCCCAAGGTATGAGCAGTTCTTC
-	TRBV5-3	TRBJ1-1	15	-	CASTPFRGPLTEAFF	TGTGCCAGCACGCCTTTCAGGGGCCCGCTCACTGAAGCTTTCTTT
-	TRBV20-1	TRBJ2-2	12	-	CSATGVPGELFF	TGCAGTGCGACAGGAGTCCCCGGGGAGCTGTTTTTT
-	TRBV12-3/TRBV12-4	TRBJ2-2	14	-	CASSSSQLTGELFF	TGTGCCAGCAGTTCCTCTCAGCTCACCGGGGAGCTGTTTTTT
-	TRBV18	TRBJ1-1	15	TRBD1	CASSQATGVNTEAFF	TGTGCCAGCTCACAAGCGACAGGGGTGAACACTGAAGCTTTCTTT
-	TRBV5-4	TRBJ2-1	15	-	CASSGDRWTYNEQFF	TGTGCCAGCAGCGGCGACAGGTGGACCTACAATGAGCAGTTCTTC
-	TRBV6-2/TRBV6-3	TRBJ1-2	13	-	CASSPGTDYGYTF	TGTGCCAGCAGTCCCGGGACGGACTATGGCTACACCTTC
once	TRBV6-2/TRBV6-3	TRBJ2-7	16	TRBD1	CASSNRQGMGSYEQYF	TGTGCCAGCAGTAACCGACAGGGAATGGGGTCCTACGAGCAGTACTTC
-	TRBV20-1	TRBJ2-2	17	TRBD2	CSARDRTSGANTGELFF	TGCAGTGCTAGAGATAGGACTAGCGGGGCTAACACCGGGGAGCTGTTTTTT
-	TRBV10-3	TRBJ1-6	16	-	CAISDLERHRNSPLHF	TGTGCCATCAGTGATCTTGAACGGCACCGAAATTCACCCCTCCACTTT
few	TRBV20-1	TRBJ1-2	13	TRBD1	CSARGQGAEGYTF	TGCAGTGCGAGGGGACAGGGGGCGGAAGGCTACACCTTC
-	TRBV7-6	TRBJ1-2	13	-	CASGDRDTYGYTF	TGTGCCAGCGGAGACCGGGACACCTATGGCTACACCTTC
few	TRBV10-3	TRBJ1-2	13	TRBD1	CAINPGGSYGYTF	TGTGCCATCAATCCAGGGGGTAGCTATGGCTACACCTTC
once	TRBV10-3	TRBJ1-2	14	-	CAISDQDTGYGYTF	TGTGCCATCAGTGATCAAGACACAGGATATGGCTACACCTTC
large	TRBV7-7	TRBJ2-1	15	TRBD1	CASSLMSGQGNEQFF	TGTGCCAGCAGCCTGATGTCGGGACAGGGCAATGAGCAGTTCTTC
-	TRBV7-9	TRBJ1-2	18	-	CASSVRGWRGGANYGYTF	TGTGCCAGCAGCGTACGAGGTTGGCGGGGGGGAGCTAACTATGGCTACACCTTC
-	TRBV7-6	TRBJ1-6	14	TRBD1	CASSSTGINSPLHF	TGTGCCAGCAGCTCGACAGGGATAAATTCACCCCTCCACTTT
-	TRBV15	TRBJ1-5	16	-	CATSRDLSTGGQPQHF	TGTGCCACCAGCAGAGACCTATCGACAGGAGGCCAGCCCCAGCATTTT
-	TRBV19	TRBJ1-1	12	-	CASSPWSFEAFF	TGTGCCAGTAGTCCCTGGTCTTTTGAAGCTTTCTTT
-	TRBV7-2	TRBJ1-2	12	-	CASSLVGYGYTF	TGTGCCAGCAGCTTAGTAGGCTATGGCTACACCTTC
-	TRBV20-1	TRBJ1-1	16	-	CSARDFAGPTNTEAFF	TGCAGTGCTAGAGATTTCGCGGGGCCCACGAACACTGAAGCTTTCTTT
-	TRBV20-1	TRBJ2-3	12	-	CSAPLGVDTQYF	TGCAGTGCTCCCCTCGGGGTAGATACGCAGTATTTT
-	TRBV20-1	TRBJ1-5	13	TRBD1	CSVVTGDVQPQHF	TGCAGTGTTGTCACAGGGGATGTTCAGCCCCAGCATTTT
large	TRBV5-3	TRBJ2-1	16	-	CARRRRAGPSVDEQFF	TGTGCCAGACGGCGACGAGCGGGCCCCTCGGTCGATGAGCAGTTCTTC
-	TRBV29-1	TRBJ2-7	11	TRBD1	CSVRTGDEQYF	TGCAGCGTGCGGACAGGGGACGAGCAGTACTTC
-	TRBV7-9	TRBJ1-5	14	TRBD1	CASSVGQGDQPQHF	TGTGCCAGCAGCGTCGGACAGGGAGATCAGCCCCAGCATTTT
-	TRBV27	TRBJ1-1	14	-	CASSFRGALGEAFF	TGTGCCAGCAGTTTTCGAGGGGCGTTGGGTGAAGCTTTCTTT
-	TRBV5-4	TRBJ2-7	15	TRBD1	CASSGTGIGSYEQYF	TGTGCCAGCAGTGGGACAGGGATTGGCTCCTACGAGCAGTACTTC
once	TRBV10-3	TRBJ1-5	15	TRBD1	CAISDFQGANQPQHF	TGTGCCATCAGTGATTTCCAGGGGGCGAATCAGCCCCAGCATTTT
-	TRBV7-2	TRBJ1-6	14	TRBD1	CASSPGQGYSPLHF	TGTGCCAGCAGCCCAGGACAGGGGTATTCACCCCTCCACTTT
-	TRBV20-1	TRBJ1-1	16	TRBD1	CSAPDRGLSKNTEAFF	TGCAGTGCCCCGGACAGGGGGCTATCGAAAAACACTGAAGCTTTCTTT
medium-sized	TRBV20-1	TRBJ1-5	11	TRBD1	CSAGLDRVQHF	TGCAGTGCTGGTCTAGACAGGGTGCAGCATTTT
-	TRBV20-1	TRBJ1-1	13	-	CSLLRPLNTEAFF	TGCAGTTTGCTGCGGCCATTGAACACTGAAGCTTTCTTT
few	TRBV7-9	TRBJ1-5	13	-	CASKTGTQLDGHF	TGTGCCAGTAAAACAGGGACCCAACTTGACGGGCATTTT
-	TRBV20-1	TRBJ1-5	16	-	CSARVGGSGSNQPQHF	TGCAGTGCTAGAGTGGGCGGGAGTGGAAGCAATCAGCCCCAGCATTTT
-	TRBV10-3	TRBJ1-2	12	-	CAISSRDYGYTF	TGTGCCATCAGCTCCCGCGACTATGGCTACACCTTC
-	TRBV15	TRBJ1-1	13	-	CATSRDHRAEAFF	TGTGCCACCAGCAGAGATCATAGGGCTGAAGCTTTCTTT
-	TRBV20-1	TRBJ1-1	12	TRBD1	CSAGQGVTEAFF	TGCAGTGCGGGACAGGGCGTCACTGAAGCTTTCTTT
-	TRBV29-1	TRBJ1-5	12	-	CSVRLGNQPQHF	TGCAGCGTTCGTCTCGGCAATCAGCCCCAGCATTTT
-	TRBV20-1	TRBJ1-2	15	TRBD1	CSAGTDRGSDYGYTF	TGCAGTGCCGGGACGGACAGGGGATCAGACTATGGCTACACCTTC
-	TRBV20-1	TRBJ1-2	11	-	CSAPDNYGYTF	TGCAGTGCCCCCGATAACTATGGCTACACCTTC
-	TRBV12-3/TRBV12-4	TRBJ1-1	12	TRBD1	CASSLRDREAFF	TGTGCCAGCAGTTTACGGGACAGGGAAGCTTTCTTT
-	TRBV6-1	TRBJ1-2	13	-	CASSGPDTYGYTF	TGTGCCAGCAGTGGCCCGGACACGTATGGCTACACCTTC
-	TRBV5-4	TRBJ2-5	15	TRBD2	CASSGGLADLETQYF	TGTGCCAGCAGCGGGGGACTAGCGGATTTAGAGACCCAGTACTTC
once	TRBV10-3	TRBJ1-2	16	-	CAISETRGGGNYGYTF	TGTGCCATCAGTGAGACACGGGGAGGGGGGAACTATGGCTACACCTTC
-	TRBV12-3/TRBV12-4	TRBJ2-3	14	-	CASTRSSSTDTQYF	TGTGCCAGCACGCGGTCTTCTAGCACAGATACGCAGTATTTT
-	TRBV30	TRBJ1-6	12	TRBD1	CAWGRGHSPLHF	TGTGCCTGGGGCAGGGGGCATTCACCCCTCCACTTT
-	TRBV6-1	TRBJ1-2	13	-	CASVRTGSHGYTF	TGTGCCAGCGTCCGAACAGGGTCCCATGGCTACACCTTC